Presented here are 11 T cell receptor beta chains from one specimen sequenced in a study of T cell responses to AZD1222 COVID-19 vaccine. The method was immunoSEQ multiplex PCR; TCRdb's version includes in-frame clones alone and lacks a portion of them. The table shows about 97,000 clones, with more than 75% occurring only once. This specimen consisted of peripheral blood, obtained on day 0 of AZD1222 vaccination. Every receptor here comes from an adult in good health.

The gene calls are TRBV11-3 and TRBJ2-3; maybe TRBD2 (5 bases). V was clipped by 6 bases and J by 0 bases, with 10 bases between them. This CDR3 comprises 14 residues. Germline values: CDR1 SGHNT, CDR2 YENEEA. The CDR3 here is CASSPAASTDTQYF. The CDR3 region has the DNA TGTGCCAGCAGTCCAGCGGCTAGCACAGATACGCAGTATTTT.

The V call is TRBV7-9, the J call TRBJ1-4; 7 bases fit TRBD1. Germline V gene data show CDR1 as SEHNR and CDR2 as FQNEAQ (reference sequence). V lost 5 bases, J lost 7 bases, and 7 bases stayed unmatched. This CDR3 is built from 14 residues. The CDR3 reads CASSLRQGGEKLFF. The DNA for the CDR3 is TGTGCCAGCAGCCTCAGACAGGGTGGTGAAAAACTGTTTTTT. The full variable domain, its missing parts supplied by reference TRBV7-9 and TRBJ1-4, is DTGVSQNPRHKITKRGQNVTFRCDPISEHNRLYWYRQTLGQGPEFLTYFQNEAQLEKSRLLSDRFSAERPKGSFSTLEIQRTEQGDSAMYLCASSLRQGGEKLFFGSGTQLSVL.

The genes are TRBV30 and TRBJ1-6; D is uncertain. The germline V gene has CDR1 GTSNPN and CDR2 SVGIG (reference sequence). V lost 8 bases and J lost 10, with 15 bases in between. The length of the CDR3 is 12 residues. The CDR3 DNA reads TGTGCCATGGGGATGGGGTTGTCACCCCTCCACTTT. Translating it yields CAMGMGLSPLHF.

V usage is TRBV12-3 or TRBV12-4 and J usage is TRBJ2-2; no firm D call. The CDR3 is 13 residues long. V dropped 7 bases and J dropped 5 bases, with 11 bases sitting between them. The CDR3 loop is CASIPQVTGELFF. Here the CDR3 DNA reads TGTGCCAGCATTCCACAAGTAACCGGGGAGCTGTTTTTT.

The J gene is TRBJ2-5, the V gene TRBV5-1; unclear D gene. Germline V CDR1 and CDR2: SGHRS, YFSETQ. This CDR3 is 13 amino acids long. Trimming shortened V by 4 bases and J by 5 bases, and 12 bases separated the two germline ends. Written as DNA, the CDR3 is TGCGCCAGCAGCGGGAATGCGGAGGAGACCCAGTACTTC. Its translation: CASSGNAEETQYF.

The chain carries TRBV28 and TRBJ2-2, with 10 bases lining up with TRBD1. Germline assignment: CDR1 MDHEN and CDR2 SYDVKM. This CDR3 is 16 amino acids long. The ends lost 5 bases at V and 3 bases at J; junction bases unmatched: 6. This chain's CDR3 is CASSKDRGFHTGELFF. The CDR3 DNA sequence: TGTGCCAGCAGTAAGGACAGGGGGTTCCACACCGGGGAGCTGTTTTTT.

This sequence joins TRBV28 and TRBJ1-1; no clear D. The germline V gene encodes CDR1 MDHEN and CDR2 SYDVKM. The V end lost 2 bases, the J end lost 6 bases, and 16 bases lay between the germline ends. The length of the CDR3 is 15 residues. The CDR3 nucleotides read TGTGCCAGCAGTTTAAATCTCGGGTTTGTGTCTGAAGCTTTCTTT. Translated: CASSLNLGFVSEAFF.

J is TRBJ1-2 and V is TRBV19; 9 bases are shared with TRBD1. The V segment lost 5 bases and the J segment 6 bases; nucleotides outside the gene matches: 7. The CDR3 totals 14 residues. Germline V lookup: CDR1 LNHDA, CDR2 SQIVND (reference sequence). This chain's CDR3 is CASSLSGTGHGYTF. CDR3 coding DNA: TGTGCCAGTAGTCTATCCGGGACAGGGCATGGCTACACCTTC.

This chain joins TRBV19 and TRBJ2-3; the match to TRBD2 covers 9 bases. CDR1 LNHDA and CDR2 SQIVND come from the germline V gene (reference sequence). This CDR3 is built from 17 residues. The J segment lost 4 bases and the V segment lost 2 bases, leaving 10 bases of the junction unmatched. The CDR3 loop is CASSITHGGRASDTQYF. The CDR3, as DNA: TGTGCCAGTAGTATAACCCACGGCGGGAGGGCGTCAGATACGCAGTATTTT.

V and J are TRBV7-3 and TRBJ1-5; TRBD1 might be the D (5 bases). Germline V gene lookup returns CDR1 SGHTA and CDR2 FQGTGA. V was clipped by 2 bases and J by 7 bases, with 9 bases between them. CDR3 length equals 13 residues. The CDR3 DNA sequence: TGTGCCAGCAGCTTAGGTTCAGGGCAGCCCCAGCATTTT. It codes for CASSLGSGQPQHF.

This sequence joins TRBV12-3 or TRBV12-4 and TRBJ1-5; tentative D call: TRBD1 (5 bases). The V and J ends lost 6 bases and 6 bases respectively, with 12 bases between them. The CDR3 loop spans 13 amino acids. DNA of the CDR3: TGTGCCAGCAGCCCCAGGGAGAGTCAGCCCCAGCATTTT. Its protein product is CASSPRESQPQHF.